This passage covers 18 T cell receptor beta chains from one sample sequenced in a study of T cell responses to AZD1222 COVID-19 vaccine. Assay used: immunoSEQ multiplex PCR; TCRdb lists only in-frame clones, some missing. The repertoire holds just under 75,000 clones, with around 80% as singletons. The source was peripheral blood, collected 28 days after the second AZD1222 dose. The receptors here all came from an adult who received the AZD1222 COVID-19 vaccine.

The V call is TRBV28, the J call TRBJ1-6; D call uncertain. Per the germline V gene, CDR1 is MDHEN and CDR2 is SYDVKM. Trimming cost V 5 bases and J 8 bases, with 19 bases left between them. The CDR3 sequence is 16 residues long. The CDR3 reads CASSVFEVISDSPLHF. The CDR3 nucleotides read TGTGCCAGCAGTGTTTTCGAGGTTATTAGCGATTCACCCCTCCACTTT.

This chain connects TRBV20-1 to TRBJ1-1; D is uncertain. V lost 3 bases to trimming and J lost 2 bases, with 1 base between them. The CDR3 is 10 residues long. CDR1 is DFQATT, CDR2 SNEGSKA, per germline (reference sequence). CDR3 in DNA: TGCAGTGCTAGTAACACTGAAGCTTTCTTT. Translating gives CSASNTEAFF.

The rearrangement links TRBV19 to TRBJ2-1; 7 nucleotides align to TRBD1. With 5 bases clipped from V and 9 bases from J, the junction kept 7 bases outside the gene matches. The CDR3 is 13 residues long. Germline V CDR1 and CDR2: LNHDA, SQIVND (reference sequence). This CDR3 is CASSSLGGGEQFF. CDR3 nucleotide sequence: TGTGCCAGTAGTTCCCTAGGGGGCGGTGAGCAGTTCTTC.

V gene TRBV7-9 combines with J gene TRBJ1-3; D call uncertain. CDR1 and CDR2 from the germline V gene are SEHNR and FQNEAQ (reference sequence). The V and J ends lost 3 bases and 3 bases respectively, with 9 bases between them. This CDR3 has 14 residues. The CDR3 spells CASSFPEGGNTIYF. The CDR3 DNA reads TGTGCCAGCAGCTTTCCTGAGGGTGGAAACACCATATATTTT.

This chain joins TRBV5-8 and TRBJ2-7; D unclear. CDR3 size: 11 residues. The V gene's germline CDR1 is SGHTS and CDR2 YDEGEE. With 2 bases removed from V and 5 bases from J, the gap between germline ends came to 5 bases. In DNA form, the CDR3 reads TGTGCCAGCAGCTTACTCAACGAGCAGTACTTC. Protein product: CASSLLNEQYF.

The V gene is TRBV29-1, the J gene TRBJ2-1; 13 bases align to TRBD2. Looked up from germline, CDR1 is SQVTM and CDR2 is ANQGSEA. The V gene end was trimmed by 8 bases and the J gene end by 9 bases; junction bases not matched to a gene: 4. CDR3 length: 12 residues. The CDR3 region is CSTSGRAIEQFF. In DNA form, the CDR3 reads TGCAGCACTAGCGGGAGGGCCATTGAGCAGTTCTTC.

The sample holds one count of this clone. The rearrangement uses TRBV3-1 (or the pseudogene TRBV3-2) and TRBJ1-1; TRBD1 might be the D (6 bases). V was clipped by 4 bases and J by 4 bases, with 16 bases between them. Germline-derived CDR1 and CDR2 are LGHDT and YNNKEL (reference sequence). This CDR3 spans 15 amino acids. DNA of the CDR3: TGTGCCAGCAGCCCCTACGGGGGGCTGGGCACTGAAGCTTTCTTT. This sequence encodes CASSPYGGLGTEAFF.

The chain combines TRBV7-8 with TRBJ2-1; possible D gene TRBD2, 6 bases. This CDR3 is 16 amino acids long. Trimming cost V 5 bases and J 5 bases, with 19 bases left between them. Germline CDR1 SGHVS, CDR2 FQNEAQ. The CDR3 sequence: CASSPYGGILNNEQFF. CDR3 sequence (DNA): TGTGCCAGCAGCCCCTACGGGGGAATACTTAACAATGAGCAGTTCTTC. The full variable domain, rest sourced from reference TRBV7-8 and TRBJ2-1, is GAGVSQSPRYKVAKRGQDVALRCDPISGHVSLFWYQQALGQGPEFLTYFQNEAQLDKSGLPSDRFFAERPEGSVSTLKIQRTQQEDSAVYLCASSPYGGILNNEQFFGPGTRLTVL.

J is TRBJ2-1 and V is TRBV7-2; the D is unclear. The CDR3 runs 13 residues. The V end lost 8 bases, the J end lost 6 bases, and 14 bases lay between the germline ends. From germline, CDR1 is SGHTA and CDR2 FQGNSA. The CDR3 is CASRRAVSNEQFF. The CDR3 bases are TGTGCCAGCCGAAGGGCAGTCTCCAATGAGCAGTTCTTC.

This chain connects TRBV5-8 to TRBJ1-3; the D gene is possibly TRBD1 (6 bases). Trimming cost V 0 bases and J 4 bases, with 11 bases left between them. The CDR3 has 15 residues. Looked up from germline, CDR1 is SGHTS and CDR2 is YDEGEE. CDR3 protein: CASSLEGGLGNTIYF. CDR3 DNA sequence: TGTGCCAGCAGCTTGGAAGGGGGATTGGGAAACACCATATATTTT.

The CDR3 loop is CASSTLSGHKYEQYF. DNA of the CDR3: TGTGCCAGCAGCACCCTATCGGGACACAAATACGAGCAGTACTTC. This chain joins TRBV28 and TRBJ2-7; possible D gene TRBD1, 6 bases. V lost 6 bases to trimming and J lost 4 bases, with 19 bases between them. CDR3 length equals 15 residues. Germline V gives CDR1 MDHEN, CDR2 SYDVKM.

The genes are TRBV7-9 and TRBJ2-3; the D call may be TRBD1 or TRBD2 (5 bases each). The germline V and J ends were trimmed by 3 bases and 2 bases, with 24 bases remaining between them. This CDR3 comprises 19 residues. CDR1 is SEHNR, CDR2 FQNEAQ, per germline (reference sequence). The CDR3 loop is CASSFPYSGGDGTTDTQYF. DNA for the CDR3: TGTGCCAGCAGCTTCCCTTACTCGGGCGGAGACGGGACCACAGATACGCAGTATTTT.

J is TRBJ2-7 and V is TRBV6-1; D gene unclear. V lost 7 bases and J 0 bases, leaving 22 bases between the germline ends. This CDR3 region has 17 residues. Per the germline V gene, CDR1 is MNHNS and CDR2 is SASEGT. The CDR3 DNA sequence: TGTGCCAGCATTGATAATCCATGGGCGCCCCTCTCCTACGAGCAGTACTTC. Translating it yields CASIDNPWAPLSYEQYF.

This clone was seen only a few times. Within the sample, other DNA sequences also encode this same CDR3. This chain links TRBV5-1 with TRBJ1-5; D is undetermined. CDR1 is SGHRS and CDR2 is YFSETQ in the germline V gene. The CDR3 is 13 amino acids. Deletions cut 4 bases from V and 2 bases from J, with 7 bases between. CDR3 region: CASSPEGNQPQHF. CDR3 bases: TGCGCCAGCAGCCCGGAGGGCAATCAGCCCCAGCATTTT.

The chain recombines TRBV28 with TRBJ1-5, with D possibly matching TRBD1 (5 bases). This CDR3 contains 16 residues. In germline, CDR1 is MDHEN, CDR2 SYDVKM. Trimming pared 2 bases from V and 2 bases from J, leaving 13 bases between. CDR3 bases: TGTGCCAGCAGTTTAAGTCCGGGGGTGGGCAATCAGCCCCAGCATTTT. Its protein product is CASSLSPGVGNQPQHF. Full variable domain (outside the CDR3, taken from reference TRBV28 and TRBJ1-5): DVKVTQSSRYLVKRTGEKVFLECVQDMDHENMFWYRQDPGLGLRLIYFSYDVKMKEKGDIPEGYSVSREKKERFSLILESASTNQTSMYLCASSLSPGVGNQPQHFGDGTRLSIL.

V gene TRBV29-1 combines with J gene TRBJ1-2; tentatively, D is TRBD1 (5 bases). V was cut by 7 bases and J by 0 bases, with 12 bases left in between. There are 13 residues in the CDR3. CDR1 is SQVTM, CDR2 ANQGSEA, per germline. The CDR3 protein is CSAGVRSNYGYTF. DNA for the CDR3: TGCAGCGCGGGGGTAAGATCTAACTATGGCTACACCTTC.

Here the CDR3 DNA reads TGTGCCAGCAGTGAATCTCCTACTTCCTACGAGCAGTACTTC. The encoded protein is CASSESPTSYEQYF. V usage is TRBV6-1 and J usage is TRBJ2-7; no clear D. V lost 2 bases to trimming and J lost 1 base, with 9 bases between them. CDR1 is MNHNS and CDR2 is SASEGT in the germline V gene. The CDR3 contains 14 residues.

This clone has only a few counts. This rearrangement joins TRBV28 to TRBJ1-5; no definite D call. This CDR3 spans 12 amino acids. Germline loops: CDR1 MDHEN, CDR2 SYDVKM. V lost 8 bases and J 6 bases, leaving 11 bases between the germline ends. The DNA for the CDR3 is TGTGCCAGCTTTTTAGTTGGTCAGCCCCAGCATTTT. The encoded protein is CASFLVGQPQHF.